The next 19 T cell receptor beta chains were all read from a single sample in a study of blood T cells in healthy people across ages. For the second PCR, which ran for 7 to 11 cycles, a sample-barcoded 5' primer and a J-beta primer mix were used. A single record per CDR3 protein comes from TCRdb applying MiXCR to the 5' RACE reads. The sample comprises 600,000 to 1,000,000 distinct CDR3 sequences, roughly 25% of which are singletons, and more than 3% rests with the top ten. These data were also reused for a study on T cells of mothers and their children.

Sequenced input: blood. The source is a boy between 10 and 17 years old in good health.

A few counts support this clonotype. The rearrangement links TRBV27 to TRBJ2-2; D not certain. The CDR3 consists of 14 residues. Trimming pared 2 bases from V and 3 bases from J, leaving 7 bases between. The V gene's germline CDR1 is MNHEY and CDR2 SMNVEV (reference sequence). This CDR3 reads CASSLGPYTGELFF. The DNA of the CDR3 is TGTGCCAGCAGTTTAGGCCCGTACACCGGGGAGCTGTTTTTT.

CDR3 DNA sequence: TGCAGCGTTGAAGAACTAGCGGGAACAGATACGCAGTATTTT. It codes for CSVEELAGTDTQYF. The chain employs TRBV29-1 and TRBJ2-3; 10 nucleotides match TRBD2. Germline CDR1 and CDR2: SQVTM and ANQGSEA. The CDR3 totals 14 residues. V lost 0 bases, J lost 3 bases, and 0 bases stayed unmatched.

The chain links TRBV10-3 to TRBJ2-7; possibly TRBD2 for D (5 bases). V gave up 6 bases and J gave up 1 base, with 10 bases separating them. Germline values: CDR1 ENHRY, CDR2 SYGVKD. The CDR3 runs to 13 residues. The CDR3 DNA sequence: TGTGCCATCAGGGGGTCGGGATCCTACGAGCAGTACTTC. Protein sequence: CAIRGSGSYEQYF.

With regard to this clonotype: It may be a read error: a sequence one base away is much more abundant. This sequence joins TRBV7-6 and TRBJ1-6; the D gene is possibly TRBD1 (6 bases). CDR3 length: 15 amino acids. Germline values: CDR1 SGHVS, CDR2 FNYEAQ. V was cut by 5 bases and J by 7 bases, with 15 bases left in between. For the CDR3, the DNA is TGTGCCAGCAGCCCCTCTTCACAGGGCAATTCACCCCTCCACTTT. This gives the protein CASSPSSQGNSPLHF.

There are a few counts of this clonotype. The CDR3 protein is CASSYSWGRANEQFF. The CDR3 DNA sequence: TGTGCCAGCAGTTACTCTTGGGGGAGGGCCAATGAGCAGTTCTTC. This chain connects TRBV6-2 or TRBV6-3 to TRBJ2-1; 7 nucleotides line up with TRBD2. Germline V gene lookup returns CDR1 MNHEY and CDR2 SVGEGT. The CDR3 spans 15 residues. J gave up 6 bases and V 0 bases, and 5 bases lay outside the gene matches.

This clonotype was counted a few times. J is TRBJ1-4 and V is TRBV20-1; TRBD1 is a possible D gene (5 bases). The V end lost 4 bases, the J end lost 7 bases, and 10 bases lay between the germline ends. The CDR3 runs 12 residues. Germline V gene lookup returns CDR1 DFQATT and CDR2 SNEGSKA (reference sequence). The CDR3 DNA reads TGCAGTGCTAAAGGTGGGGGTGAAAAACTGTTTTTT. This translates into CSAKGGGEKLFF.

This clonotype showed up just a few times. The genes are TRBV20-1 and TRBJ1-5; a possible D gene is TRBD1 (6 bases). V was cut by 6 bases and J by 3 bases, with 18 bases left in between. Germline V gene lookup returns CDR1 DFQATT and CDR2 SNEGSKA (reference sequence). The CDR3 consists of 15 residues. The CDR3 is CSAVLTGGTNQPQHF. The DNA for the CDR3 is TGCAGTGCCGTTCTGACAGGCGGGACCAATCAGCCCCAGCATTTT.

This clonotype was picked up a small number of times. The CDR3 region has the DNA TGTGCCAGCAGTTCTCCCAGACTAGCGGGAAACAATGAGCAGTTCTTC. Protein: CASSSPRLAGNNEQFF. The chain is built from TRBV28 and TRBJ2-1, with 11 bases matching TRBD2. This CDR3 has 16 amino acids. The ends lost 4 bases at V and 5 bases at J; junction bases unmatched: 7. Germline V gene sequence: CDR1 MDHEN, CDR2 SYDVKM. The full variable domain, with the rest looked up from reference TRBV28 and TRBJ2-1, is DVKVTQSSRYLVKRTGEKVFLECVQDMDHENMFWYRQDPGLGLRLIYFSYDVKMKEKGDIPEGYSVSREKKERFSLILESASTNQTSMYLCASSSPRLAGNNEQFFGPGTRLTVL.

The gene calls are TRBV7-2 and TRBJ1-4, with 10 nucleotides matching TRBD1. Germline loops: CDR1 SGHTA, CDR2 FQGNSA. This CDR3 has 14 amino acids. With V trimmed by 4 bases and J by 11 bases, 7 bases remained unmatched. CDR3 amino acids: CASSSTGGKSKLFF. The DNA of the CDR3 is TGTGCCAGCAGCTCGACAGGGGGCAAATCGAAACTGTTTTTT.

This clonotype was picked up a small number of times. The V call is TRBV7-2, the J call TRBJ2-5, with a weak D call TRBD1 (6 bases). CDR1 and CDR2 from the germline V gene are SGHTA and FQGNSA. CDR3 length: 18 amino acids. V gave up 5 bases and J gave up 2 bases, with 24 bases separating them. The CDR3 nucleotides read TGTGCCAGCAGCCCAGGACAGAAAAAATTTGTGGATCAAGAGACCCAGTACTTC. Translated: CASSPGQKKFVDQETQYF. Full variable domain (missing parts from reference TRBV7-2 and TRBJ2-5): GAGVSQSPSNKVTEKGKDVELRCDPISGHTALYWYRQSLGQGLEFLIYFQGNSAPDKSGLPSDRFSAERTGGSVSTLTIQRTQQEDSAVYLCASSPGQKKFVDQETQYFGPGTRLLVL.

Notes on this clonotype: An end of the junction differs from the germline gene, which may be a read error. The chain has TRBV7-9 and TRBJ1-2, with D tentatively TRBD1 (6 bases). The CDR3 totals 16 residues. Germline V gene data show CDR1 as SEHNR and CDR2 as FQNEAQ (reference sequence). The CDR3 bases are TGTGCCAGCGGAAGTGGTACCGATACAGGGCTATATGGCCACACCTTC. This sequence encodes CASGSGTDTGLYGHTF.

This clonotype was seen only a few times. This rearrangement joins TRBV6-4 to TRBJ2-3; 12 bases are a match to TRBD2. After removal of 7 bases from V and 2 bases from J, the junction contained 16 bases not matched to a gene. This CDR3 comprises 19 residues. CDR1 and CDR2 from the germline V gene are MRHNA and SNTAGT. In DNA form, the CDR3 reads TGTGCCAGCAACTTTACAGGGGAGACTAGCGGGAGTTCCACAGATACGCAGTATTTT. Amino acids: CASNFTGETSGSSTDTQYF.

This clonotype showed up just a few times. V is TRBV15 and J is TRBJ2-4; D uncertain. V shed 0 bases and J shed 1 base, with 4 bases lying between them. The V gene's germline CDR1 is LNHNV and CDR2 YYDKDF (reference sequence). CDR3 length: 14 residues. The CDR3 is CATSREGAKNIQYF. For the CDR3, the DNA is TGTGCCACCAGCAGAGAAGGGGCCAAAAACATTCAGTACTTC.

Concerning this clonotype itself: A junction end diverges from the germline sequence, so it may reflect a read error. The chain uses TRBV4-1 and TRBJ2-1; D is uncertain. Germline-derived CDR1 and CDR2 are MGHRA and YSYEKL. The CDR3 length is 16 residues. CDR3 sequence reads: CASSQDSLERVNELFF. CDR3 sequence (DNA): TGCGCCAGCAGCCAAGATTCCCTAGAAAGGGTGAATGAGCTGTTCTTC.

CDR3 bases: TGTGCCAGCAGTTACTGGGACACCCGGGAGAAAGAAAAACTGTTTTTT. This translates into CASSYWDTREKEKLFF. The chain uses TRBV6-5 and TRBJ1-4, with D maybe TRBD1 (6 bases). Germline CDR1 MNHEY, CDR2 SVGAGI. V was clipped by 1 base and J by 8 bases, with 17 bases between them. The CDR3 totals 16 residues.

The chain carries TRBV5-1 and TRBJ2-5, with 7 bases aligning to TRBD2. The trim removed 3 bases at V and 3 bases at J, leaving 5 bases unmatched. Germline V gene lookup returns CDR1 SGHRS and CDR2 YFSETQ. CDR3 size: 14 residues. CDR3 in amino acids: CASSWGGTKETQYF. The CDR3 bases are TGCGCCAGCAGCTGGGGGGGGACCAAAGAGACCCAGTACTTC.

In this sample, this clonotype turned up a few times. The CDR3 region has the DNA TGCAGTGCTAGAGTTATACCGGGCAACAAGTACGAGCAGTACTTC. It translates to CSARVIPGNKYEQYF. The chain uses TRBV20-1 and TRBJ2-7; no reliable D call. The germline gives CDR1 DFQATT, CDR2 SNEGSKA (reference sequence). This CDR3 comprises 15 residues. The V end lost 1 base, the J end lost 4 bases, and 17 bases lay between the germline ends.

DNA of the CDR3: TGTGCCAGCAGCCCGGACCTCGTAAACACTGAAGCTTTCTTT. This codes for CASSPDLVNTEAFF. The chain carries TRBV7-9 and TRBJ1-1; no clear D. The V end was cut by 5 bases, the J end by 2 bases, with 12 bases between. This CDR3 comprises 14 residues. Germline V gives CDR1 SEHNR, CDR2 FQNEAQ (reference sequence).

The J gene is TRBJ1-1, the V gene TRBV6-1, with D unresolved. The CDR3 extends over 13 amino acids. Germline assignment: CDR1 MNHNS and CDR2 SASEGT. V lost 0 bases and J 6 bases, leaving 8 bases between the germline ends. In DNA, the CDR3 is TGTGCCAGCAGTGAAGCGCGTACATCTGAAGCTTTCTTT. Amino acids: CASSEARTSEAFF.